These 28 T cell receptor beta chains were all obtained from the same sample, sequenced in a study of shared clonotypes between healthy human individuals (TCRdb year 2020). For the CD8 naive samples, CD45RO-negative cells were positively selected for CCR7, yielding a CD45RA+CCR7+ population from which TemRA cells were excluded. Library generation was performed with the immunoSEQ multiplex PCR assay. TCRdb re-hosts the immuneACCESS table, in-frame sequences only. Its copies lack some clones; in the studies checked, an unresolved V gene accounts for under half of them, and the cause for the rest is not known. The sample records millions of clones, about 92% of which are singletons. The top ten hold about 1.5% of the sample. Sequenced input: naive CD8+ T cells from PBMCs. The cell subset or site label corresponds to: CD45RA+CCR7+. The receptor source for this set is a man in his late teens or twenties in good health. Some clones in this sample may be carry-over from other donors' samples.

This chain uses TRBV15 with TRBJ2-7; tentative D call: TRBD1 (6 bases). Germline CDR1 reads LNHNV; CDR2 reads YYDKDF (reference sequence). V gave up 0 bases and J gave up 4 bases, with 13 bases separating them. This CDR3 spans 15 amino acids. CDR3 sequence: CATSRDRTDVYEQYF. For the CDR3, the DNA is TGTGCCACCAGCAGAGATCGGACAGATGTATACGAGCAGTACTTC.

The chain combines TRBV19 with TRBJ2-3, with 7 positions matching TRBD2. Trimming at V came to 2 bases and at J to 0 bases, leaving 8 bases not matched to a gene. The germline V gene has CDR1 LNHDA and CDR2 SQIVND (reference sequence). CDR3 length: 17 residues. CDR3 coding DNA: TGTGCCAGTAGTATAAGGGGAGGGCAGAGAAGCACAGATACGCAGTATTTT. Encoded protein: CASSIRGGQRSTDTQYF.

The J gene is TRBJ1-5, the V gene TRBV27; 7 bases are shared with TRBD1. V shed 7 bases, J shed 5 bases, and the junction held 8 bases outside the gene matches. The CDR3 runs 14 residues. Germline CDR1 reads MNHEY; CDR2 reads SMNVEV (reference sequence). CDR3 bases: TGTGCCAGCACACCCGGCAGGGGGGATCAGCCCCAGCATTTT. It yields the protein CASTPGRGDQPQHF.

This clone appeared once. The chain's CDR3 is CSATSGRGETQYF. The CDR3 DNA follows: TGCAGCGCTACTAGCGGGAGAGGAGAGACCCAGTACTTC. The rearrangement joins TRBV29-1 to TRBJ2-5, with 11 bases matching TRBD2. V shed 7 bases and J 4 bases; nucleotides not matched to a gene: 5. Per the germline V gene, CDR1 is SQVTM and CDR2 is ANQGSEA. This CDR3 is built from 13 residues.

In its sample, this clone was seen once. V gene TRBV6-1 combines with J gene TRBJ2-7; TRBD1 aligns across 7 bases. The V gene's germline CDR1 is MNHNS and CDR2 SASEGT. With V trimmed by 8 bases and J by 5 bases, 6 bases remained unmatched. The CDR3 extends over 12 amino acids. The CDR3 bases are TGTGCCAGCTCCTCCACAGGGGACGAGCAGTACTTC. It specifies CASSSTGDEQYF.

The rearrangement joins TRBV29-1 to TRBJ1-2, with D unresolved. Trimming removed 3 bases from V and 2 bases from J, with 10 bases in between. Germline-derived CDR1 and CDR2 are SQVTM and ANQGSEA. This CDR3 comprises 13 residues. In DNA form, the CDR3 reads TGCAGCGTTGATAGGCCACCGAACTATGGCTACACCTTC. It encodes CSVDRPPNYGYTF. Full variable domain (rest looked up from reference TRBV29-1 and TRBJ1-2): SAVISQKPSRDICQRGTSLTIQCQVDSQVTMMFWYRQQPGQSLTLIATANQGSEATYESGFVIDKFPISRPNLTFSTLTVSNMSPEDSSIYLCSVDRPPNYGYTFGSGTRLTVV.

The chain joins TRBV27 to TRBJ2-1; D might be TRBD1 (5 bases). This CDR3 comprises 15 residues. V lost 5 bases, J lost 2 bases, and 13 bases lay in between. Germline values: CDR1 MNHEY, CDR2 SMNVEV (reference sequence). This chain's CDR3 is CASSPGHPTYNEQFF. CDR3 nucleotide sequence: TGTGCCAGCAGTCCCGGACATCCGACCTACAATGAGCAGTTCTTC.

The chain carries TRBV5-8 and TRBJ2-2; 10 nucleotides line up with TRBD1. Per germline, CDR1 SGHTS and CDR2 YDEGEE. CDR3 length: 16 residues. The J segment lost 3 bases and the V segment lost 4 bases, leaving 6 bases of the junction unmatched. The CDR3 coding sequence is TGTGCCAGCAGCCGTAGGGACAGGGGACACACCGGGGAGCTGTTTTTT. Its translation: CASSRRDRGHTGELFF. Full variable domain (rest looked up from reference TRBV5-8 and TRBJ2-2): EAGVTQSPTHLIKTRGQQATLRCSPISGHTSVYWYQQALGLGLQFLLWYDEGEERNRGNFPPRFSGRQFPNYSSELNVNALELEDSALYLCASSRRDRGHTGELFFGEGSRLTVL.

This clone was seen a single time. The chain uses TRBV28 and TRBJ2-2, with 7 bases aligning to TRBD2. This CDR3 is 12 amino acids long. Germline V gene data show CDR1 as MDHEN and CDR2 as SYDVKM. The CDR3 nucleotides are TGTTGTCTAGCGGTGAACACCGGGGAGCTGTTTTTT. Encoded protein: CCLAVNTGELFF.

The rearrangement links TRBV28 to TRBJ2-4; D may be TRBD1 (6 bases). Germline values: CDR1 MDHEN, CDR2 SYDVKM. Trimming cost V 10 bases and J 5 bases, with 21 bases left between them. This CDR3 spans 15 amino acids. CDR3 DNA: TGTGCCACCAAGGCAGGACAGATAACGGAAAACATTCAGTACTTC. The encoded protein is CATKAGQITENIQYF.

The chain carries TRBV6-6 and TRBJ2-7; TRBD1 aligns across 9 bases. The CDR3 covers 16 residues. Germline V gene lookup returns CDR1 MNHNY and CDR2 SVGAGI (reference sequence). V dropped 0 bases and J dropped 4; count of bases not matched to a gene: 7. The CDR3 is CASSYSNPGQGYEQYF. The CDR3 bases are TGTGCCAGCAGTTACTCGAATCCGGGACAGGGTTACGAGCAGTACTTC.

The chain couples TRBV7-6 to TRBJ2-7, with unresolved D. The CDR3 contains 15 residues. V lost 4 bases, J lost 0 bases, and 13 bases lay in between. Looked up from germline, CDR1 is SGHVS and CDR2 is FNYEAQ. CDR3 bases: TGTGCCAGCAGCTATAAAGCATCGCCCTCCTACGAGCAGTACTTC. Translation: CASSYKASPSYEQYF. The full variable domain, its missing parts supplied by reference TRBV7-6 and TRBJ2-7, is GAGVSQSPRYKVTKRGQDVALRCDPISGHVSLYWYRQALGQGPEFLTYFNYEAQQDKSGLPNDRFSAERPEGSISTLTIQRTEQRDSAMYRCASSYKASPSYEQYFGPGTRLTVT.

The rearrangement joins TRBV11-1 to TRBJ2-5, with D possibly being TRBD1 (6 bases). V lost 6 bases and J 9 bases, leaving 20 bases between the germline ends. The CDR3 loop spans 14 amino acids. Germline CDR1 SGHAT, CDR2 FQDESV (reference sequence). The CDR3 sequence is CASRRAERGGAQYF. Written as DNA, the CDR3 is TGTGCCAGCAGAAGGGCCGAAAGAGGGGGAGCCCAGTACTTC. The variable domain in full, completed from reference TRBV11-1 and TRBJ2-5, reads EAEVAQSPRYKITEKSQAVAFWCDPISGHATLYWYRQILGQGPELLVQFQDESVVDDSQLPKDRFSAERLKGVDSTLKIQPAELGDSAMYLCASRRAERGGAQYFGPGTRLLVL.

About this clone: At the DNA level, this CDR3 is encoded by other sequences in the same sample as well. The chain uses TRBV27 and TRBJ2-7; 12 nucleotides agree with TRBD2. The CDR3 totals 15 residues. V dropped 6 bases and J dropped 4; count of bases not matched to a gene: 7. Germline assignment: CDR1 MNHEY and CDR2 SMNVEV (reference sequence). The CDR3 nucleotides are TGTGCCAGCAGCCCCCGACTAGCGGGAGTTTACGAGCAGTACTTC. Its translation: CASSPRLAGVYEQYF.

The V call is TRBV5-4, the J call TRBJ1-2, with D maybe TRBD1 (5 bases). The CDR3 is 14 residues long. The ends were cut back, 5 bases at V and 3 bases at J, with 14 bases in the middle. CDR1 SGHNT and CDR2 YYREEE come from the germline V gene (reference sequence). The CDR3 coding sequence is TGTGCCAGCAGAAACTTAGGGACGGACTATGGCTACACCTTC. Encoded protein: CASRNLGTDYGYTF.

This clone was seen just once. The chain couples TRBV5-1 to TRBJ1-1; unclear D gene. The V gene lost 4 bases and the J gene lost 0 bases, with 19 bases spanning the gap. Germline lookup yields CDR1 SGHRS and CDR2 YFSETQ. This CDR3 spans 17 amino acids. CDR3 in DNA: TGCGCCAGCAGCCCGCCCCAGGTGGGAGACATGAACACTGAAGCTTTCTTT. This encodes CASSPPQVGDMNTEAFF.

The CDR3 DNA reads as TGTGCCAGCAGCCCCCGTAGCGGGGGCTCCTACAATGAGCAGTTCTTC. Translating gives CASSPRSGGSYNEQFF. V gene TRBV7-3 combines with J gene TRBJ2-1; 9 bases align to TRBD2. CDR1 SGHTA and CDR2 FQGTGA come from the germline V gene. V trimming: 5 bases; J trimming: 0 bases; junction bases outside the gene matches: 5. The CDR3 consists of 16 residues.

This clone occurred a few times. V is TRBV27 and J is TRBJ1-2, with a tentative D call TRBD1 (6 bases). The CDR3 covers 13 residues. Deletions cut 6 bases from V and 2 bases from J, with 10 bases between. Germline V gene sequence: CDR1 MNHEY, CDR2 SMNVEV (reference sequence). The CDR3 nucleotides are TGTGCCAGCAGCCCTGACAGGAACTATGGCTACACCTTC. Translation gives CASSPDRNYGYTF.

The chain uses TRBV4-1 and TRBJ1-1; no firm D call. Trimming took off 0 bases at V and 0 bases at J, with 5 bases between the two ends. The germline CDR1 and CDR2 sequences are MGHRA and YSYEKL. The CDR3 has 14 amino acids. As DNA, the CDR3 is TGCGCCAGCAGCCAAGATAACATGAACACTGAAGCTTTCTTT. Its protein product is CASSQDNMNTEAFF.

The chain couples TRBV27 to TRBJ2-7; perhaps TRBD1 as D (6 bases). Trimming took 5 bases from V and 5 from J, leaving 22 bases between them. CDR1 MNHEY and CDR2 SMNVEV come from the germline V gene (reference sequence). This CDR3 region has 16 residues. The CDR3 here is CASSEQQGIPSHEQYF. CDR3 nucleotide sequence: TGTGCCAGCAGTGAACAACAGGGAATCCCTTCCCACGAGCAGTACTTC.

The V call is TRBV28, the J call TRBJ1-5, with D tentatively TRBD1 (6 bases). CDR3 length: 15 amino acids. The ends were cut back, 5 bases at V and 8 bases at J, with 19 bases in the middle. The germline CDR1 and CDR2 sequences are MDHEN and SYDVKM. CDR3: CASSRSGGRFEPQHF. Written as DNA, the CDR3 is TGTGCCAGCAGTCGGAGTGGGGGCCGGTTCGAGCCCCAGCATTTT.

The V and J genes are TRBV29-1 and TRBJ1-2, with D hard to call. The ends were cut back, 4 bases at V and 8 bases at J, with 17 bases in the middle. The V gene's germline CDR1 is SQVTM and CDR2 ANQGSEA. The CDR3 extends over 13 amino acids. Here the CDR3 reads CSVGRDGDGGYTF. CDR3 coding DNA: TGCAGCGTTGGCCGAGACGGAGATGGAGGCTACACCTTC.

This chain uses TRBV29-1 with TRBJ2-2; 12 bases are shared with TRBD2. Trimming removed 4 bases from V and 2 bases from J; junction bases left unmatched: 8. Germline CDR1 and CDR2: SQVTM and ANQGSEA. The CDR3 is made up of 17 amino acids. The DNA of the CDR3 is TGCAGCGTTGTCTTTCTGGGACTAGCGGGTAACACCGGGGAGCTGTTTTTT. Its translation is CSVVFLGLAGNTGELFF.

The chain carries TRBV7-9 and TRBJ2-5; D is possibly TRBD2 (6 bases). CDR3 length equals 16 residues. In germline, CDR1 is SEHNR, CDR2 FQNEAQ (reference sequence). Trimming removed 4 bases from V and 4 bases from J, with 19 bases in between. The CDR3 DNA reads TGTGCCAGCAGCTACCGACTGAGCGCCGGGGGAGAGACCCAGTACTTC. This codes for CASSYRLSAGGETQYF.

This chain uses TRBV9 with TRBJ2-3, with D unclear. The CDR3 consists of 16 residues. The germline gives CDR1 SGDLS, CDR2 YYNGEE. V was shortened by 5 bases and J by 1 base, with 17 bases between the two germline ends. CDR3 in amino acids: CASSENGLSGTDTQYF. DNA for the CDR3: TGTGCCAGCAGTGAAAACGGGCTTTCAGGCACAGATACGCAGTATTTT.

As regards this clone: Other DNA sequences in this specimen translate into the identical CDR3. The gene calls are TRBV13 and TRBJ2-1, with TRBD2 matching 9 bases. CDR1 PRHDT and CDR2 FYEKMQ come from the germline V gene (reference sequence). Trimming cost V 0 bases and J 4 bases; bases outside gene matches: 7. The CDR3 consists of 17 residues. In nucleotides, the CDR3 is TGTGCCAGCAGCTTAGGCCTCGCGGGAGGGCCTTACAATGAGCAGTTCTTC. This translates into CASSLGLAGGPYNEQFF.

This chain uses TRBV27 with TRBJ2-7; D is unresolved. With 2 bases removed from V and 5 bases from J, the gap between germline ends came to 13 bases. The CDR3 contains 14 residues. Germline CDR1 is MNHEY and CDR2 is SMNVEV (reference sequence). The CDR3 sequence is CASSLKDTQDEQYF. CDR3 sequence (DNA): TGTGCCAGCAGTTTAAAGGATACCCAGGACGAGCAGTACTTC.

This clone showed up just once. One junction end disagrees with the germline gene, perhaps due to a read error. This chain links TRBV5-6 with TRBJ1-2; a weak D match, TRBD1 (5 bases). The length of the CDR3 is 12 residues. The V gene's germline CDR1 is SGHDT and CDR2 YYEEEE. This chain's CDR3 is CASSTRDLILSF. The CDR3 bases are TGTGCCAGCAGCACCCGGGACCTGATTTTGTCCTTC.